The TCR beta chain under discussion was sequenced for a study of blood T cell repertoires in COVID-19. About the study: From T cells, B-cell-depleted T cells, or PBMCs came the material, which was cDNA or gDNA.

Assay used: immunoSEQ multiplex PCR; TCRdb lists only in-frame clones, some missing. The profile shows about 180,000 clones, more than 70% of them singletons. Enrolled through a virtual design, the participants were between about 18 and 100 years of age and came from about two dozen US areas. Resolution of symptoms, clearance, or two negative PCRs was present in recovered Cohort 3 donors. The CDR3 totals 15 residues. The germline V and J ends were trimmed by 6 bases and 2 bases, with 14 bases remaining between them. The germline gives CDR1 MNHEY, CDR2 SMNVEV (reference sequence). The source of this sequence is a man in his sixties who had recovered from COVID-19. Sequenced material: PBMCs or T cells enriched from blood (not recorded which). The chain combines TRBV27 with TRBJ2-1; possible D gene TRBD2, 6 bases. The CDR3 loop reads CASSETGLTYNEQFF. Written as DNA, the CDR3 is TGTGCCAGCAGCGAAACGGGACTTACCTACAATGAGCAGTTCTTC.